This T cell receptor (beta chain) was sequenced in a study of blood T cell repertoires in COVID-19. Original analysis: Quantification of nucleated cells was approximated via reference gene primer amplification. Assay used: immunoSEQ multiplex PCR; TCRdb lists only in-frame clones, some missing. V, J and clone size were drawn from that table, and D and trimming were deduced from the DNA. The sample contains over 200,000 clones, approximately 90% of which appear only once. This CDR3 comprises 15 residues. The germline gives CDR1 MGHRA, CDR2 YSYEKL. The junction had 14 bases not matched to a gene; V was cut back by 1 base and J by 12 bases.

V and J are TRBV4-1 and TRBJ1-2, with 7 bases matching TRBD1. Sequences were obtained from peripheral blood. The clonotype comes from a middle-aged woman with acute or convalescent COVID-19. The CDR3 protein is CASSQGPTHRGVDTF. In nucleotides, the CDR3 is TGCGCCAGCAGCCAAGGACCTACGCACAGGGGAGTTGACACCTTC.